This T cell receptor (beta chain) came from a study of PD-L1 blockade in urothelial cancer. Turning to the study itself: Analysis of blood occurred 3 weeks (second dose) and 6 weeks after treatment start. Among blood samples, the median T cell count was about 130,000. The study's findings and limits: Below-median TCR clonality that was measured in pretreatment blood predicted better survival.

This table comes from immunoSEQ multiplex PCR, and its TCRdb copy is limited to in-frame clones, with some not included. The sample yields 75,000 to 90,000 clones, about 80% seen once. The CDR3 loop spans 15 amino acids. Trimming removed 4 bases from V and 4 bases from J; junction bases left unmatched: 6. CDR1 is SGHDT, CDR2 YYEEEE, per germline. This clone was counted only a few times. Its cognate antigen is unknown. Sequenced here: PBMCs, sampled around atezolizumab (anti-PD-L1) treatment. The chain joins TRBV5-6 to TRBJ2-2; 8 nucleotides agree with TRBD1. This sequence originates from a man in his 70s with urothelial cancer. The CDR3 nucleotides are TGTGCCAGCAGCCCTGACAGGGGAGTCACCGGGGAGCTGTTTTTT. Protein sequence: CASSPDRGVTGELFF. Full variable domain (missing parts from reference TRBV5-6 and TRBJ2-2): DAGVTQSPTHLIKTRGQQVTLRCSPKSGHDTVSWYQQALGQGPQFIFQYYEEEERQRGNFPDRFSGHQFPNYSSELNVNALLLGDSALYLCASSPDRGVTGELFFGEGSRLTVL.